This T cell receptor beta chain was sequenced in a study of blood T cell repertoires in COVID-19. The repertoire was sequenced with immunoSEQ multiplex PCR; TCRdb's copy has only in-frame clones and lacks some. The sample includes 220,000 or so clones, 85% to 90% seen only once; the top ten take roughly 10%. CDR1 and CDR2 from the germline V gene are SEHNR and FQNEAQ (reference sequence). The junction had 6 bases not matched to a gene; V was cut back by 4 bases and J by 6 bases. The CDR3 consists of 13 residues. The TCR originated in a woman aged 50 to 60 with COVID-19, enrolled during active disease. V is TRBV7-9 and J is TRBJ2-7; 7 bases line up with TRBD1. Sample: peripheral blood. The CDR3 bases are TGTGCCAGCAGCTCTCGGACAGGCGGCGAGCAGTACTTC. It specifies CASSSRTGGEQYF.